This record covers a single T cell receptor beta chain. This record comes from a study of blood T cell repertoires in COVID-19. Clones were read by immunoSEQ multiplex PCR, and TCRdb kept only the in-frame ones, dropping some. The sample has about 170,000 clones; around four fifths are singletons. Germline assignment: CDR1 SGHRS and CDR2 YFSETQ. The CDR3 length is 14 residues. Trimming removed 2 bases from V and 6 bases from J; junction bases left unmatched: 6. The genes are TRBV5-1 and TRBJ2-7, with TRBD1 matching 9 bases. The sequenced material came from PBMCs or T cells enriched from blood (not recorded which). The clonotype was recovered from a woman aged 45-59 years in a cohort exposed to, infected with or recovered from COVID-19 (not recorded which). Here the CDR3 reads CASSLQGQGSEQYF. CDR3 DNA sequence: TGCGCCAGCAGCTTACAGGGACAGGGTAGCGAGCAGTACTTC.